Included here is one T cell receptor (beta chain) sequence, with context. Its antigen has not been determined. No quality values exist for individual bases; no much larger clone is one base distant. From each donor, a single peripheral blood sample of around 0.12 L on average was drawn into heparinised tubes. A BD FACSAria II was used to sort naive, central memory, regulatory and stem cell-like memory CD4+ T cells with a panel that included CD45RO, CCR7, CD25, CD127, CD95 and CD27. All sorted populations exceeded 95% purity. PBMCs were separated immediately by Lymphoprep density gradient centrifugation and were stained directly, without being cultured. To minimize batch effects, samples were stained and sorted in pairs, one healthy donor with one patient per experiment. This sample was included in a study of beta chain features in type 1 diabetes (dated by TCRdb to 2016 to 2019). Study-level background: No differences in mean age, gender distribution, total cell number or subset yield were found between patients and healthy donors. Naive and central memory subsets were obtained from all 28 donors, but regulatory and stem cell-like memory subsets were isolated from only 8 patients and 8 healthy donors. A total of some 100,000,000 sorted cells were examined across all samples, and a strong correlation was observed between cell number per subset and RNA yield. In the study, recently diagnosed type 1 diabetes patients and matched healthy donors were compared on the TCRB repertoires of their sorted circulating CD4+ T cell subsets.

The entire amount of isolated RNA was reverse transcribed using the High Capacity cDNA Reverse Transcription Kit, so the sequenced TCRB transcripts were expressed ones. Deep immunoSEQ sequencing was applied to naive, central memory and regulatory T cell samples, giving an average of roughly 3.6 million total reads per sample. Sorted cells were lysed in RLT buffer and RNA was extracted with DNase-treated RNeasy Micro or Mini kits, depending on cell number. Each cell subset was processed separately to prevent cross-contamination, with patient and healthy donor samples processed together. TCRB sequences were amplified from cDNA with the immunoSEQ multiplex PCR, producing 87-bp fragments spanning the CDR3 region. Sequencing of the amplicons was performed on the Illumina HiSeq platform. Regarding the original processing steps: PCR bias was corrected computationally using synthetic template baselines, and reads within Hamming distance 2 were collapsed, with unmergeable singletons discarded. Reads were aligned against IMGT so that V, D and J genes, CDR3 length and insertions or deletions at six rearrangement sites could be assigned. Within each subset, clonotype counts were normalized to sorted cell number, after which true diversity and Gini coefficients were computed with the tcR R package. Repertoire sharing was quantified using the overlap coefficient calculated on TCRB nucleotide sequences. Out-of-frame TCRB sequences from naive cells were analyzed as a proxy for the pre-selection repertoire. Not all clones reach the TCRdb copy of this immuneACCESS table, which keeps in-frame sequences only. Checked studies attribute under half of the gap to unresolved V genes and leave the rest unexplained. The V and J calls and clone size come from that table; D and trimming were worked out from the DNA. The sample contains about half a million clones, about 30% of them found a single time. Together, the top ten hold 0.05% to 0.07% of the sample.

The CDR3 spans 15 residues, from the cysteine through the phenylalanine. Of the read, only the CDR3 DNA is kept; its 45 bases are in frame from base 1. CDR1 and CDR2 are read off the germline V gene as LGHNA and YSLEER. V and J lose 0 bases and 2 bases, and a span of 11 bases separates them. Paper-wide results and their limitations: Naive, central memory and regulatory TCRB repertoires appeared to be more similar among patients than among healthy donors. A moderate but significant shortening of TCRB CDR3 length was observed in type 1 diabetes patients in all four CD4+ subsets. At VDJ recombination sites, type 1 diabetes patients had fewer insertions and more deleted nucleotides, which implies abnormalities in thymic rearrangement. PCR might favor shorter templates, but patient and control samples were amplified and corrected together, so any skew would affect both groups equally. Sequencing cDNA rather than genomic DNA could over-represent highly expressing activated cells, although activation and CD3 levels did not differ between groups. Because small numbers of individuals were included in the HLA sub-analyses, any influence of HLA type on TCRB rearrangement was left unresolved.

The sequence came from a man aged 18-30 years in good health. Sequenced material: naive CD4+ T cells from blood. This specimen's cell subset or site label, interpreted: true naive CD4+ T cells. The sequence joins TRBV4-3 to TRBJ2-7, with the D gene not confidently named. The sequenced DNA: TGCGCCAGCAGCCAAGATCGTGGTTTAGCCTACGAGCAGTACTTC. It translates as CASSQDRGLAYEQYF.